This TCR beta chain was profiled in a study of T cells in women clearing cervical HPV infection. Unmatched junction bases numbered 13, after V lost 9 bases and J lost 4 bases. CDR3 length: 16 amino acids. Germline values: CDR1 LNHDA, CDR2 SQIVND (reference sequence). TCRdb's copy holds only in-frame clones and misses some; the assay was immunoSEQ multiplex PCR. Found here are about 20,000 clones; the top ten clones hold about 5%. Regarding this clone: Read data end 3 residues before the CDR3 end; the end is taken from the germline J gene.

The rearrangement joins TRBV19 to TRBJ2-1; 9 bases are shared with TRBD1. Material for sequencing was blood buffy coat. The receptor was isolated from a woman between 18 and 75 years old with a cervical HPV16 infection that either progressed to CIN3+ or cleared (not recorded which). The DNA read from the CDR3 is TGTGCCAGCCGGGCACCGGGACAGGGTGTTTACAATGAG. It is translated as CASRAPGQGVYNE. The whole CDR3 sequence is CASRAPGQGVYNEQFF.